The 24 T cell receptor beta chains presented below share a single source sample, sequenced in a study of T cell repertoires in cytomegalovirus infection. Their specific antigens are unknown. TCRdb reprocessed the reads via MiXCR and lists one record per CDR3 protein. There are approximately 74,000 distinct CDR3 sequences in the sample; roughly 40% occur only once, and 85% to 95% lies in the top ten. The specimen comprised CD8+ T cells from cultured PBMCs, sampled from culture after CMV antigen stimulation. These receptors were obtained from a human donor in good health (CMV status not recorded). Some clones in this sample may be carry-over from other donors' samples.

V gene TRBV7-6 combines with J gene TRBJ2-7; D tentatively fits TRBD1 or TRBD2 (6 bases each). V lost 1 base, J lost 2 bases, and 27 bases lay in between. Germline assignment: CDR1 SGHVS and CDR2 FNYEAQ. This CDR3 spans 20 amino acids. The CDR3 protein is CASSLGLGVAGTPLAYEQYF. The CDR3 coding sequence is TGTGCCAGCAGCTTAGGACTGGGTGTGGCGGGGACACCACTAGCCTACGAGCAGTACTTC. Full variable domain (outside the CDR3, taken from reference TRBV7-6 and TRBJ2-7): GAGVSQSPRYKVTKRGQDVALRCDPISGHVSLYWYRQALGQGPEFLTYFNYEAQQDKSGLPNDRFSAERPEGSISTLTIQRTEQRDSAMYRCASSLGLGVAGTPLAYEQYFGPGTRLTVT.

This clonotype showed up just a few times. The chain employs TRBV11-2 and TRBJ2-3; 9 bases fit TRBD2. The CDR3 has 16 amino acids. J was trimmed by 2 bases and V by 3 bases; bases with no gene match: 6. Germline V gene data show CDR1 as SGHAT and CDR2 as FQNNGV. In DNA, the CDR3 is TGTGCCAGCAGCTTCCGGAGCGGGGGGCCCACAGATACGCAGTATTTT. Translated: CASSFRSGGPTDTQYF.

The J gene is TRBJ2-1, the V gene TRBV2, with 10 bases matching TRBD2. Germline V gives CDR1 SNHLY, CDR2 FYNNEI. The CDR3 is 16 amino acids. V trimming: 6 bases; J trimming: 4 bases; junction bases outside the gene matches: 9. The CDR3 reads CASSPSGTSAYNEQFF. In DNA form, the CDR3 reads TGTGCCAGCAGCCCCTCCGGGACTAGCGCGTACAATGAGCAGTTCTTC.

CDR3 protein: CASSIVGTERNTEAFF. The CDR3 nucleotides read TGTGCCAGTAGTATAGTGGGGACGGAACGGAACACTGAAGCTTTCTTT. V usage is TRBV19 and J usage is TRBJ1-1; tentative D call: TRBD1 (5 bases). Germline V CDR1 and CDR2: LNHDA, SQIVND (reference sequence). The CDR3 is 16 residues long. V gave up 1 base and J gave up 1 base, with 13 bases separating them. Together with reference TRBV19 and TRBJ1-1, the CDR3 gives the full variable domain: DGGITQSPKYLFRKEGQNVTLSCEQNLNHDAMYWYRQDPGQGLRLIYYSQIVNDFQKGDIAEGYSVSREKKESFPLTVTSAQKNPTAFYLCASSIVGTERNTEAFFGQGTRLTVV.

The chain is built from TRBV4-1 and TRBJ1-2; D remains unclear. CDR3 length: 16 residues. V was shortened by 0 bases and J by 5 bases, with 16 bases between the two germline ends. Per germline, CDR1 MGHRA and CDR2 YSYEKL. The CDR3 DNA sequence: TGCGCCAGCAGCCAAGAAATAACACGGGAAACATATGGCTACACCTTC. It codes for CASSQEITRETYGYTF.

This sequence joins TRBV7-8 and TRBJ2-7; D possibly matches TRBD1 or TRBD2 (6 bases each). Trimming shortened V by 4 bases and J by 6 bases, and 10 bases separated the two germline ends. This CDR3 contains 12 residues. In germline, CDR1 is SGHVS, CDR2 FQNEAQ. The CDR3 is CASSYGGGEQYF. The DNA of the CDR3 is TGTGCCAGCAGCTACGGGGGCGGCGAGCAGTACTTC.

This chain links TRBV4-3 with TRBJ1-3; TRBD1 is a possible D gene (5 bases). The germline V gene encodes CDR1 LGHNA and CDR2 YSLEER. The CDR3 runs to 16 residues. The V end was cut by 0 bases, the J end by 0 bases, with 9 bases between. This CDR3 reads CASSQDRANSGNTIYF. The CDR3 coding sequence is TGCGCCAGCAGCCAAGACAGGGCCAACTCTGGAAACACCATATATTTT.

The J gene is TRBJ1-2, the V gene TRBV12-3 or TRBV12-4; a possible D gene is TRBD1 (6 bases). Deletions cut 7 bases from V and 3 bases from J, with 15 bases between. CDR3 length equals 14 residues. DNA of the CDR3: TGTGCCAGCACAGACAGGTCATATGACTATGGCTACACCTTC. Translation: CASTDRSYDYGYTF.

The chain couples TRBV7-9 to TRBJ1-1; 8 bases map to TRBD1. Germline-derived CDR1 and CDR2 are SEHNR and FQNEAQ (reference sequence). The CDR3 totals 16 residues. V gave up 3 bases and J gave up 1 base; unmatched junction bases: 7. DNA for the CDR3: TGTGCCAGCAGCTTCCAAGAGGGACAGGAGAACACTGAAGCTTTCTTT. As protein: CASSFQEGQENTEAFF.

This clonotype was counted a few times. The chain joins TRBV5-1 to TRBJ2-2; 11 bases fit TRBD2. In germline, CDR1 is SGHRS, CDR2 YFSETQ. The CDR3 extends over 17 amino acids. The junction had 5 bases not matched to a gene; V was cut back by 2 bases and J by 2 bases. CDR3 coding DNA: TGCGCCAGCAGCTTTCCTAGCGGGGGGCCAAACACCGGGGAGCTGTTTTTT. Its protein product is CASSFPSGGPNTGELFF.

This chain joins TRBV4-3 and TRBJ2-5; D is undetermined. Germline CDR1 LGHNA, CDR2 YSLEER. CDR3 length: 16 residues. The germline V and J ends were trimmed by 1 base and 5 bases, with 17 bases remaining between them. CDR3 in amino acids: CASSQVFGLISETQYF. In DNA form, the CDR3 reads TGCGCCAGCAGCCAAGTTTTCGGGCTGATCAGTGAGACCCAGTACTTC.

This clonotype was observed a handful of times. The chain is built from TRBV6-1 and TRBJ2-6, with D possibly being TRBD1 (6 bases). This CDR3 has 16 residues. Trimming left V 5 bases short and J 0 bases short, with 11 bases between. Germline V gene data show CDR1 as MNHNS and CDR2 as SASEGT. In DNA form, the CDR3 reads TGTGCCAGCAGTACCCGAGGGGGCTCTGGGGCCAACGTCCTGACTTTC. This sequence encodes CASSTRGGSGANVLTF.

This clonotype was counted at least ten times. V is TRBV28 and J is TRBJ1-1, with 12 positions matching TRBD1. The J segment lost 4 bases and the V segment lost 7 bases, leaving 13 bases of the junction unmatched. The CDR3 is made up of 17 amino acids. CDR1 MDHEN and CDR2 SYDVKM come from the germline V gene. CDR3 nucleotides: TGTGCCAGCAATTCTTTGGGACAGGGGGCTACCGCCACTGAAGCTTTCTTT. Translation: CASNSLGQGATATEAFF.

This chain links TRBV7-2 with TRBJ2-7, with 14 bases matching TRBD2. The trim removed 5 bases at V and 12 bases at J, leaving 9 bases unmatched. Germline V gives CDR1 SGHTA, CDR2 FQGNSA. This CDR3 is 14 amino acids long. The DNA of the CDR3 is TGTGCCAGCAGCCCCGGACTAGCGGGGGGCCCTTTGTACTTC. Translated, it gives CASSPGLAGGPLYF.

The CDR3 loop reads CASSSNWGGSTDTQYF. The CDR3 DNA is TGTGCCAGCAGCTCCAATTGGGGGGGAAGCACAGATACGCAGTATTTT. This chain joins TRBV5-5 and TRBJ2-3; 7 nucleotides match TRBD2. The J segment lost 0 bases and the V segment lost 3 bases, leaving 7 bases of the junction unmatched. Germline V gene lookup returns CDR1 SGHKS and CDR2 YYEKEE (reference sequence). CDR3 length: 16 residues.

The chain recombines TRBV7-9 with TRBJ2-3; D is undetermined. V dropped 5 bases and J dropped 2 bases, with 8 bases sitting between them. Per germline, CDR1 SEHNR and CDR2 FQNEAQ (reference sequence). CDR3 size: 13 residues. The DNA for the CDR3 is TGTGCCAGCAGCCATATTGACACAGATACGCAGTATTTT. Translated, it gives CASSHIDTDTQYF. Variable domain in full (rest from reference TRBV7-9 and TRBJ2-3): DTGVSQNPRHKITKRGQNVTFRCDPISEHNRLYWYRQTLGQGPEFLTYFQNEAQLEKSRLLSDRFSAERPKGSFSTLEIQRTEQGDSAMYLCASSHIDTDTQYFGPGTRLTVL.

The chain is built from TRBV6-1 and TRBJ2-2; 7 nucleotides line up with TRBD1. The CDR3 loop spans 16 amino acids. Per the germline V gene, CDR1 is MNHNS and CDR2 is SASEGT. With 7 bases clipped from V and 4 bases from J, the junction kept 12 bases outside the gene matches. CDR3 in DNA: TGTGCCAGCACCCTCGACAGGGTTTCGCGCACCGGGGAGCTGTTTTTT. Amino acid sequence: CASTLDRVSRTGELFF.

This chain links TRBV6-6 with TRBJ2-2; 7 nucleotides align to TRBD1. The CDR3 spans 14 residues. The germline V gene encodes CDR1 MNHNY and CDR2 SVGAGI (reference sequence). Trimming cost V 5 bases and J 7 bases; bases outside gene matches: 7. In DNA form, the CDR3 reads TGTGCCAGCAGTCCTACAGGGGCCGTCGGGGAGCTGTTTTTT. It codes for CASSPTGAVGELFF.

This clonotype was counted between two and nine times. This sequence joins TRBV7-2 and TRBJ1-6, with D hard to call. Germline V CDR1 and CDR2: SGHTA, FQGNSA. There are 16 residues in the CDR3. Trimming stripped 5 bases from V and 4 bases from J, with 15 bases between. For the CDR3, the DNA is TGTGCCAGCAGCCCCCCCCTAATTGGGTATAATTCACCCCTCCACTTT. Translating it yields CASSPPLIGYNSPLHF.

The chain couples TRBV7-2 to TRBJ2-1; TRBD2 is a possible D gene (7 bases). Trimming removed 2 bases at V and 10 bases at J, with 27 bases between. Germline V lookup: CDR1 SGHTA, CDR2 FQGNSA. The CDR3 extends over 18 amino acids. The CDR3 region has the DNA TGTGCCAGCAGCTTACCCACCGTAGGGGGGGCCTCCCCTCGGGAGCAGTTCTTC. Its protein product is CASSLPTVGGASPREQFF.

In its sample, this clonotype was seen many times. The chain couples TRBV7-9 to TRBJ2-7; 7 bases match TRBD1. Germline trimming cut 5 bases from V and 2 bases from J; bases unmatched to any gene: 9. Per the germline V gene, CDR1 is SEHNR and CDR2 is FQNEAQ (reference sequence). The CDR3 spans 15 residues. CDR3 protein: CASSPRTGRTYEQYF. DNA of the CDR3: TGTGCCAGCAGCCCACGGACAGGCCGTACCTACGAGCAGTACTTC.

The chain combines TRBV4-2 with TRBJ2-7; no firm D call. This CDR3 is built from 13 residues. Germline V gene sequence: CDR1 LGHNA, CDR2 YNFKEQ. V was shortened by 0 bases and J by 6 bases, with 9 bases between the two germline ends. This CDR3 reads CASSQDTFVEQYF. The CDR3 coding sequence is TGTGCCAGCAGCCAAGATACGTTCGTCGAGCAGTACTTC.

V and J are TRBV4-1 and TRBJ2-1; 8 nucleotides line up with TRBD1. Per germline, CDR1 MGHRA and CDR2 YSYEKL. The CDR3 extends over 15 amino acids. With 2 bases clipped from V and 7 bases from J, the junction kept 7 bases outside the gene matches. DNA for the CDR3: TGCGCCAGCAGCCAAAGTCAGGGGGCTCTAAATGAGCAGTTCTTC. It specifies CASSQSQGALNEQFF.

DNA for the CDR3: TGTGCCAGCAGCTTAAACAGGGTGGACTCCTACGAGCAGTACTTC. It is translated as CASSLNRVDSYEQYF. V is TRBV7-2 and J is TRBJ2-7; the D gene is possibly TRBD1 (6 bases). Germline V gene data show CDR1 as SGHTA and CDR2 as FQGNSA. V lost 2 bases to trimming and J lost 0 bases, with 11 bases between them. The CDR3 covers 15 residues.